These T cell receptor beta chains were read from a single sample in a study of cytomegalovirus exposure and HLA in healthy donors. Repertoires were generated with immunoSEQ multiplex PCR, while TCRdb's copy carries only in-frame clones and drops some. The sample gives 100,000 to 150,000 clones, around 68% of which show up once; approximately 10% is in the top ten. Sequencing was done on a sample of PBMCs. The receptors were gathered from a woman aged 50 to 65 in good health and CMV-seropositive. Each CDR3 is given with its conserved first and last residue. The order of the fields is V gene, J gene, clone size, D gene, CDR3 protein, CDR3 DNA. The D gene is left open where the match is weak. Clone size is shown for a subset of rows, as once, few, many or a class of expanded clone.

v_gene: TRBV30; j_gene: TRBJ1-2; abundance: .; d_gene: TRBD1; CDR3aa: CAWSVQGGYTF; CDR3nt: TGTGCCTGGAGTGTACAGGGGGGCTACACCTTC
v_gene: TRBV27; j_gene: TRBJ2-7; abundance: .; d_gene: TRBD2; CDR3aa: CASSLAGGLSYEQYF; CDR3nt: TGTGCCAGCAGTTTAGCGGGAGGCCTCTCCTACGAGCAGTACTTC
v_gene: TRBV7-3; j_gene: TRBJ2-7; abundance: .; d_gene: .; CDR3aa: CASSPRGTGSNEQYF; CDR3nt: TGTGCCAGCAGCCCGAGAGGCACAGGGAGCAACGAGCAGTACTTC
v_gene: TRBV7-2; j_gene: TRBJ2-5; abundance: .; d_gene: TRBD2; CDR3aa: CASSLDPGLAGVRETQYF; CDR3nt: TGTGCCAGCAGCTTAGACCCAGGACTAGCGGGCGTTAGGGAGACCCAGTACTTC
v_gene: TRBV6-1; j_gene: TRBJ1-5; abundance: .; d_gene: TRBD1; CDR3aa: CASRGGQGEYQPQHF; CDR3nt: TGTGCCAGCAGGGGGGGACAGGGTGAATATCAGCCCCAGCATTTT
v_gene: TRBV28; j_gene: TRBJ2-1; abundance: .; d_gene: TRBD2; CDR3aa: CASKAGGPSGDNEQFF; CDR3nt: TGTGCCAGCAAGGCGGGAGGGCCCTCTGGAGACAATGAGCAGTTCTTC
v_gene: TRBV4-2; j_gene: TRBJ2-3; abundance: .; d_gene: TRBD2; CDR3aa: CASSQELIGAGLVDFPDTQYF; CDR3nt: TGTGCCAGCAGCCAAGAACTGATCGGAGCGGGACTAGTTGACTTCCCAGATACGCAGTATTTT
v_gene: TRBV6-5; j_gene: TRBJ2-1; abundance: .; d_gene: .; CDR3aa: CASIGQGGQFF; CDR3nt: TGTGCCAGCATCGGCCAGGGTGGGCAGTTCTTC
v_gene: TRBV10-3; j_gene: TRBJ1-2; abundance: .; d_gene: TRBD1; CDR3aa: CAIRWDRGSLSGYTF; CDR3nt: TGTGCCATCAGGTGGGACAGGGGGAGCCTTAGCGGCTACACCTTC
v_gene: TRBV7-8; j_gene: TRBJ2-1; abundance: .; d_gene: .; CDR3aa: CASSPSRVGEQFF; CDR3nt: TGTGCCAGCAGCCCGAGTCGGGTTGGTGAGCAGTTCTTC
v_gene: TRBV2; j_gene: TRBJ2-3; abundance: .; d_gene: TRBD2; CDR3aa: CASSRTSGVTDTQYF; CDR3nt: TGTGCCAGCAGTCGGACTAGCGGGGTCACAGATACGCAGTATTTT
v_gene: TRBV14; j_gene: TRBJ2-3; abundance: .; d_gene: .; CDR3aa: CASSQQDTQYF; CDR3nt: TGTGCCAGCAGCCAACAAGATACGCAGTATTTT
v_gene: TRBV18; j_gene: TRBJ1-1; abundance: .; d_gene: .; CDR3aa: CASSPPNSDSNTEAFF; CDR3nt: TGTGCCAGCTCACCACCGAATTCGGACTCGAACACTGAAGCTTTCTTT
v_gene: TRBV7-9; j_gene: TRBJ2-7; abundance: once; d_gene: TRBD1; CDR3aa: CASSRDRGEQYF; CDR3nt: TGTGCCAGCAGCAGGGACAGGGGCGAGCAGTACTTC
v_gene: TRBV18; j_gene: TRBJ2-1; abundance: .; d_gene: TRBD1; CDR3aa: CASSPPGQGASNEQFF; CDR3nt: TGTGCCAGCTCACCACCGGGACAGGGGGCGAGCAATGAGCAGTTCTTC
v_gene: TRBV7-8; j_gene: TRBJ1-6; abundance: .; d_gene: .; CDR3aa: CASTQREGKNSPLHF; CDR3nt: TGTGCCAGCACCCAGAGGGAGGGAAAGAATTCACCCCTCCACTTT
v_gene: TRBV20-1; j_gene: TRBJ2-7; abundance: .; d_gene: .; CDR3aa: CSASEANEQYF; CDR3nt: TGCAGTGCTTCAGAGGCGAACGAGCAGTACTTC
v_gene: TRBV29-1; j_gene: TRBJ2-7; abundance: .; d_gene: .; CDR3aa: CSVDGAYF; CDR3nt: TGCAGCGTTGATGGGGCGTACTTC
v_gene: TRBV7-6; j_gene: TRBJ2-7; abundance: .; d_gene: .; CDR3aa: CASSLAMKDSSYEQYF; CDR3nt: TGTGCCAGCAGCTTAGCCATGAAGGACAGCTCCTACGAGCAGTACTTC
v_gene: TRBV7-6; j_gene: TRBJ2-7; abundance: few; d_gene: TRBD1; CDR3aa: CASSQPGQSYEQYF; CDR3nt: TGTGCCAGCAGCCAGCCGGGACAGAGCTACGAGCAGTACTTC
v_gene: TRBV15; j_gene: TRBJ2-2; abundance: once; d_gene: TRBD1; CDR3aa: CATSVGQGARTGELFF; CDR3nt: TGTGCCACCAGCGTAGGACAGGGGGCTCGGACCGGGGAGCTGTTTTTT
v_gene: TRBV5-1; j_gene: TRBJ2-3; abundance: .; d_gene: TRBD2; CDR3aa: CASSLVSSGVKLTQYF; CDR3nt: TGCGCCAGCAGCTTGGTGTCTAGCGGGGTTAAACTAACGCAGTATTTT
v_gene: TRBV18; j_gene: TRBJ2-1; abundance: .; d_gene: .; CDR3aa: CASSPLPGDNEQFF; CDR3nt: TGTGCCAGCTCACCCCTCCCAGGGGACAATGAGCAGTTCTTC
v_gene: TRBV10-1; j_gene: TRBJ2-5; abundance: .; d_gene: .; CDR3aa: CASSESRQGWETQYF; CDR3nt: TGCGCCAGCAGTGAGTCGAGGCAGGGTTGGGAGACCCAGTACTTC
v_gene: TRBV5-1; j_gene: TRBJ2-2; abundance: .; d_gene: .; CDR3aa: CASSLSDANTGELFF; CDR3nt: TGCGCCAGCAGCTTAAGCGACGCGAACACCGGGGAGCTGTTTTTT
v_gene: TRBV5-1; j_gene: TRBJ2-3; abundance: .; d_gene: .; CDR3aa: CASSYTSTDTQYF; CDR3nt: TGCGCCAGCAGTTATACTAGCACAGATACGCAGTATTTT
v_gene: TRBV25-1; j_gene: TRBJ1-1; abundance: .; d_gene: .; CDR3aa: CASSEFGTLNTEAFF; CDR3nt: TGTGCCAGCAGTGAATTCGGGACACTCAACACTGAAGCTTTCTTT
v_gene: TRBV14; j_gene: TRBJ2-2; abundance: .; d_gene: .; CDR3aa: CASSQGLASGELFF; CDR3nt: TGTGCCAGCAGCCAAGGGCTAGCCTCCGGGGAGCTGTTTTTT
v_gene: TRBV5-1; j_gene: TRBJ2-2; abundance: .; d_gene: TRBD2; CDR3aa: CASSDKRDYNTGELFF; CDR3nt: TGCGCCAGCAGCGACAAAAGGGACTACAACACCGGGGAGCTGTTTTTT
v_gene: TRBV29-1; j_gene: TRBJ2-7; abundance: once; d_gene: TRBD2; CDR3aa: CSVGGASGASYEQYF; CDR3nt: TGCAGCGTTGGTGGTGCTAGCGGGGCCTCCTACGAGCAGTACTTC
v_gene: TRBV18; j_gene: TRBJ1-2; abundance: .; d_gene: .; CDR3aa: CASSPSTVVLSYTF; CDR3nt: TGTGCCAGCTCACCCTCTACTGTGGTTTTAAGCTACACCTTC
v_gene: TRBV5-1; j_gene: TRBJ2-7; abundance: .; d_gene: TRBD1; CDR3aa: CASKRGGTGGDEQYF; CDR3nt: TGCGCCAGCAAAAGAGGGGGGACAGGGGGTGACGAGCAGTACTTC
v_gene: TRBV18; j_gene: TRBJ2-1; abundance: .; d_gene: TRBD2; CDR3aa: CASSPGGAGGRFSIEQFF; CDR3nt: TGTGCCAGCTCACCCGGTGGAGCGGGGGGGCGCTTCTCCATTGAGCAGTTCTTC
v_gene: TRBV28; j_gene: TRBJ2-5; abundance: .; d_gene: .; CDR3aa: CASSSKTGGSLMETQYF; CDR3nt: TGTGCCAGCAGTTCCAAGACGGGGGGCAGTTTGATGGAGACCCAGTACTTC
v_gene: TRBV28; j_gene: TRBJ1-4; abundance: .; d_gene: TRBD1; CDR3aa: CASSEYGTGREKLFF; CDR3nt: TGTGCCAGCAGTGAGTATGGGACAGGGCGTGAAAAACTGTTTTTT
v_gene: TRBV27; j_gene: TRBJ2-3; abundance: .; d_gene: .; CDR3aa: CASRRDTPDTQYF; CDR3nt: TGTGCCAGCAGACGGGACACACCTGATACGCAGTATTTT
v_gene: TRBV5-4; j_gene: TRBJ1-2; abundance: .; d_gene: .; CDR3aa: CASSLAQAYGYTF; CDR3nt: TGTGCCAGCAGCTTGGCGCAGGCTTATGGCTACACCTTC
v_gene: TRBV5-1; j_gene: TRBJ1-2; abundance: .; d_gene: .; CDR3aa: CASSPGDGNYGYTF; CDR3nt: TGCGCCAGCAGCCCGGGGGACGGTAACTATGGCTACACCTTC
v_gene: TRBV7-6; j_gene: TRBJ1-4; abundance: .; d_gene: .; CDR3aa: CASSLQGGPGANEKLFF; CDR3nt: TGTGCCAGCAGCTTACAGGGAGGACCGGGGGCTAATGAAAAACTGTTTTTT
v_gene: TRBV5-1; j_gene: TRBJ2-1; abundance: .; d_gene: TRBD2; CDR3aa: CASSLAPGLAGYNEQFF; CDR3nt: TGCGCCAGCAGCTTGGCCCCGGGACTAGCGGGATACAATGAGCAGTTCTTC
v_gene: TRBV6-5; j_gene: TRBJ1-2; abundance: .; d_gene: .; CDR3aa: CASSNTDTYGYTF; CDR3nt: TGTGCCAGCAGTAACACAGATACCTATGGCTACACCTTC
v_gene: TRBV4-1; j_gene: TRBJ2-7; abundance: .; d_gene: .; CDR3aa: CASSQAAGPTYEQYF; CDR3nt: TGCGCCAGCAGCCAAGCGGCAGGGCCTACCTACGAGCAGTACTTC
v_gene: TRBV29-1; j_gene: TRBJ2-3; abundance: .; d_gene: TRBD1; CDR3aa: CSVGEGQGPDTQYF; CDR3nt: TGCAGCGTTGGGGAAGGACAGGGCCCAGATACGCAGTATTTT
v_gene: TRBV10-3; j_gene: TRBJ2-7; abundance: once; d_gene: .; CDR3aa: CAISNREEQYF; CDR3nt: TGTGCCATCAGTAACAGGGAGGAGCAGTACTTC
v_gene: TRBV28; j_gene: TRBJ1-2; abundance: .; d_gene: .; CDR3aa: CASSLGGSYGYTF; CDR3nt: TGTGCCAGCAGTTTAGGGGGGAGCTATGGCTACACCTTC
v_gene: TRBV4-2; j_gene: TRBJ1-1; abundance: .; d_gene: .; CDR3aa: CASSQPTSKPTEAFF; CDR3nt: TGTGCCAGCAGCCAACCGACATCGAAGCCTACTGAAGCTTTCTTT
v_gene: TRBV14; j_gene: TRBJ1-3; abundance: .; d_gene: .; CDR3aa: CASSQDRGVPGNTIYF; CDR3nt: TGTGCCAGCAGCCAAGATAGGGGTGTTCCTGGAAACACCATATATTTT
v_gene: TRBV9; j_gene: TRBJ2-3; abundance: .; d_gene: .; CDR3aa: CASSVVGLANTDTQYF; CDR3nt: TGTGCCAGCAGCGTAGTGGGACTGGCAAACACAGATACGCAGTATTTT